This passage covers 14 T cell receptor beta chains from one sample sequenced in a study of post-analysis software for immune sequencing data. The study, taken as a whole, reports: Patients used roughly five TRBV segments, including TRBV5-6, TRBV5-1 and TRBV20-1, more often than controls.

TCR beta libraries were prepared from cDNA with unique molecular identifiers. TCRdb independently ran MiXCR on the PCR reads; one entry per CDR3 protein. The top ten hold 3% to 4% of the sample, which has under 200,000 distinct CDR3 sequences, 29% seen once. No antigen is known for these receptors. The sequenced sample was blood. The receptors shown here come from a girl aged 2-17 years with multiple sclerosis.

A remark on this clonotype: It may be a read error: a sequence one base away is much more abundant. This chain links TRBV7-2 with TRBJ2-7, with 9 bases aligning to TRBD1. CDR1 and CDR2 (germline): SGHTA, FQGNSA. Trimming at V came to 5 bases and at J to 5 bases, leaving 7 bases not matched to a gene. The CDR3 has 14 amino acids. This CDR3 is CASSPDRGGHEQYF. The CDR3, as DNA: TGTGCCAGCAGCCCGGACAGGGGAGGCCACGAGCAGTACTTC.

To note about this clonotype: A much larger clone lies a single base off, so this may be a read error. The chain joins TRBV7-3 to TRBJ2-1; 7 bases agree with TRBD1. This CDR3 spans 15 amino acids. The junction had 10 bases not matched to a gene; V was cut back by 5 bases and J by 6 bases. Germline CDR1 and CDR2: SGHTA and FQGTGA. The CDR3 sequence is CASSPGQVHCNEQFF. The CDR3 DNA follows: TGTGCCAGCAGCCCAGGACAGGTCCACTGCAATGAGCAGTTCTTC.

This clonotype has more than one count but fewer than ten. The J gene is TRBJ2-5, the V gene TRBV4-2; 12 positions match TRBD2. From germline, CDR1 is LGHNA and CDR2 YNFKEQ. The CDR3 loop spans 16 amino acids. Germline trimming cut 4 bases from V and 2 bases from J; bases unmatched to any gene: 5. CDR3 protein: CASSRALAGGQETQYF. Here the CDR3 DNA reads TGTGCCAGCAGCCGAGCTCTAGCGGGAGGGCAAGAGACCCAGTACTTC.

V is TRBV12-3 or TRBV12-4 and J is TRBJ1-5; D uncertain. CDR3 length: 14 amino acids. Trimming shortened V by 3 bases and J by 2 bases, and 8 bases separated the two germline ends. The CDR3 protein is CASSFGRGNQPQHF. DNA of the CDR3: TGTGCCAGCAGTTTCGGACGGGGCAATCAGCCCCAGCATTTT.

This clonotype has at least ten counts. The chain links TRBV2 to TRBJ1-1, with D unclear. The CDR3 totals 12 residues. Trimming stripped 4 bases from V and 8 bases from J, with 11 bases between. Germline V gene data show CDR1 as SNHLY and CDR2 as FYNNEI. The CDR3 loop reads CASSVGGPEAFF. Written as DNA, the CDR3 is TGTGCCAGCAGTGTAGGCGGTCCAGAAGCTTTCTTT. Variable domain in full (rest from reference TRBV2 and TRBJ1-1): EPEVTQTPSHQVTQMGQEVILRCVPISNHLYFYWYRQILGQKVEFLVSFYNNEISEKSEIFDDQFSVERPDGSNFTLKIRSTKLEDSAMYFCASSVGGPEAFFGQGTRLTVV.

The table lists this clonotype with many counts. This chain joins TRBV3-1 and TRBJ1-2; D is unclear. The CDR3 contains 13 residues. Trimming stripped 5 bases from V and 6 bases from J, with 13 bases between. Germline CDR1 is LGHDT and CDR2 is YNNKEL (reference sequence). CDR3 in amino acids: CASSLQSMDGYTF. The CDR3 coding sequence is TGTGCCAGCAGCTTGCAGAGTATGGATGGCTACACCTTC.

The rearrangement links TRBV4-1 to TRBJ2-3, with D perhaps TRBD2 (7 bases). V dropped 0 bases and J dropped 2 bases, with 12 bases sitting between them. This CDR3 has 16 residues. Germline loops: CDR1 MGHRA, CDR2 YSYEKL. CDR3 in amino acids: CASSQEGGGNTDTQYF. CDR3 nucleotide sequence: TGCGCCAGCAGCCAAGAGGGCGGGGGCAACACAGATACGCAGTATTTT.

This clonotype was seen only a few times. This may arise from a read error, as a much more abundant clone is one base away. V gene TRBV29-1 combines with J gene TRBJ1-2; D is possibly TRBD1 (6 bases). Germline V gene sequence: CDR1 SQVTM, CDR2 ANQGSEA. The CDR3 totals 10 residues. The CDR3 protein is CSVELGGCTF. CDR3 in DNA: TGCAGCGTTGAACTGGGGGGCTGCACCTTC. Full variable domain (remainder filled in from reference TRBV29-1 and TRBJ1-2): SAVISQKPSRDICQRGTSLTIQCQVDSQVTMMFWYRQQPGQSLTLIATANQGSEATYESGFVIDKFPISRPNLTFSTLTVSNMSPEDSSIYLCSVELGGCTFGSGTRLTVV.

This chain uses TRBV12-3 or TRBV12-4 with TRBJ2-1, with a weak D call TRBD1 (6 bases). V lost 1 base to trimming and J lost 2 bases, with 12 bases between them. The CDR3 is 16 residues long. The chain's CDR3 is CASSLESAGAYNEQFF. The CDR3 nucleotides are TGTGCCAGCAGTTTAGAATCGGCAGGGGCCTACAATGAGCAGTTCTTC.

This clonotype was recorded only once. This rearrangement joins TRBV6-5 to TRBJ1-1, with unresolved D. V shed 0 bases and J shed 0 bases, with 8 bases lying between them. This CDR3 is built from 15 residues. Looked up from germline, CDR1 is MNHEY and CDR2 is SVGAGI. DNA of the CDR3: TGTGCCAGCAGTTACTCGAGTCTGGTGAACACTGAAGCTTTCTTT. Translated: CASSYSSLVNTEAFF.

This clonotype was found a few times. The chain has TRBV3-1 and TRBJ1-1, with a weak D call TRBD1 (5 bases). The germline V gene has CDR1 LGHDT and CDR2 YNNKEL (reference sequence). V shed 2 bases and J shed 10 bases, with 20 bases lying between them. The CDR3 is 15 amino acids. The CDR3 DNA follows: TGTGCCAGCAGCCAAAGGGGCTCAGTGGTTGATGGAGCTTTCTTT. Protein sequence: CASSQRGSVVDGAFF.

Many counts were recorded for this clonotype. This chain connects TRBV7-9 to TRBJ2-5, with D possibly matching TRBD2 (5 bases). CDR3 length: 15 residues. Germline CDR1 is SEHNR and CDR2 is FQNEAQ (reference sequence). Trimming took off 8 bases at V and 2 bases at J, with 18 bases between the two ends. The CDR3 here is CASRRGRETQETQYF. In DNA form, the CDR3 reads TGTGCCAGCCGCCGGGGAAGGGAAACTCAAGAGACCCAGTACTTC.

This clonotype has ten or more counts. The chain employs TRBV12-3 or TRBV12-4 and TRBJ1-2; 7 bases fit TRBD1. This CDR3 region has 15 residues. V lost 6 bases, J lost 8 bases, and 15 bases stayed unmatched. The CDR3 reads CASSPGGGGLVGYTF. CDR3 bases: TGTGCCAGCAGCCCAGGGGGAGGTGGTTTAGTGGGCTACACCTTC.

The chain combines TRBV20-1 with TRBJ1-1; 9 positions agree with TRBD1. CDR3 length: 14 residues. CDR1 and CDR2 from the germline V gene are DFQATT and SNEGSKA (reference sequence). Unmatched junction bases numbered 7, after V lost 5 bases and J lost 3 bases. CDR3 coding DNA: TGCAGTGCTCTGAGACAGGGGGGGTACACTGAAGCTTTCTTT. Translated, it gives CSALRQGGYTEAFF.